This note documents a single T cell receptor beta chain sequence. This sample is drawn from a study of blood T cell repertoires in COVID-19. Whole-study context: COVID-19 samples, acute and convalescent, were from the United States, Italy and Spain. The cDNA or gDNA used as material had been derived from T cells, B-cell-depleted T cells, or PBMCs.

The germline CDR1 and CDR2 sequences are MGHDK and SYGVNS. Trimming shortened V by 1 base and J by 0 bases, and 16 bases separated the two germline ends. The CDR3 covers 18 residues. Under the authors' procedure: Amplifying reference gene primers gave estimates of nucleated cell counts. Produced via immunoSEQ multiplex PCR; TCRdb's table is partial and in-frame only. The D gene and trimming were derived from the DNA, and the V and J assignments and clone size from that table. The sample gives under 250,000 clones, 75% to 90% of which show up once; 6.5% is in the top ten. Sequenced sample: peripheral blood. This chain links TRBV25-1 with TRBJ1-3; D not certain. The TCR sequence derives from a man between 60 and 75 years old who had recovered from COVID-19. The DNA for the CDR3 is TGTGCCAGCAGTGAATGGGGTGGAGGCTTGGGCTCTGGAAACACCATATATTTT. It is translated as CASSEWGGGLGSGNTIYF.